This passage covers 3 T cell receptor beta chains from one sample sequenced in a study of shared clonotypes between healthy human individuals (dated by TCRdb to the early 2020s). For the CD8 naive samples, CD45RO-negative cells were positively selected for CCR7, yielding a CD45RA+CCR7+ population from which TemRA cells were excluded. Library method: the immunoSEQ multiplex PCR assay. TCRdb re-hosts the immuneACCESS table, in-frame sequences only. Its copies lack some clones; in the studies checked, an unresolved V gene accounts for under half of them, and the cause for the rest is not known. The sample table lists hundreds of thousands of clones, approximately 96% of them with a count of one. The ten largest clones capture less than 0.12% of the sample. Sequencing used naive CD8+ T cells sorted from blood. Explained via the paper, the cell subset or site label denotes: CD45RA+CCR7+. The receptors were gathered from a woman aged 25 to 39 in good health.

The J gene is TRBJ2-5, the V gene TRBV19; 11 positions agree with TRBD2. The germline V gene has CDR1 LNHDA and CDR2 SQIVND (reference sequence). With V trimmed by 6 bases and J by 7 bases, 16 bases remained unmatched. This CDR3 region has 17 residues. The chain's CDR3 is CASSTRPVAGGPGTQYF. In nucleotides, the CDR3 is TGTGCCAGTAGCACCCGCCCAGTAGCGGGAGGGCCCGGGACCCAGTACTTC.

This chain links TRBV4-2 with TRBJ2-7; TRBD2 might be the D (8 bases). Trimming removed 3 bases from V and 3 bases from J, with 15 bases in between. Looked up from germline, CDR1 is LGHNA and CDR2 is YNFKEQ. The CDR3 runs to 15 residues. The DNA of the CDR3 is TGTGCCAGCAGCCAGAATAGCGGGACAGACTACGAGCAGTACTTC. It yields the protein CASSQNSGTDYEQYF.

V gene TRBV27 combines with J gene TRBJ2-7, with D perhaps TRBD1 (6 bases). The CDR3 covers 14 residues. The germline V gene encodes CDR1 MNHEY and CDR2 SMNVEV (reference sequence). V lost 5 bases and J lost 2, with 13 bases in between. The CDR3 DNA reads as TGTGCCAGCAGTGCCACAGGGACGCCCTACGAGCAGTACTTC. Its translation is CASSATGTPYEQYF.